This T cell receptor (beta chain) was retrieved from a study of T cells in tuberculosis. Study-level findings and limits: GMM-specific TCRs were nearer to active tuberculosis alpha repertoires, suggesting expansion. Cases with active tuberculosis were adults, while controls were adolescents.

On this clone itself: Its antigen is unknown.

This CDR3 contains 15 residues. V trimming: 8 bases; J trimming: 7 bases; junction bases outside the gene matches: 14. Germline CDR1 and CDR2: MDHEN and SYDVKM. The sample's time point: new active TB diagnosis, blood taken before or within 7 days of starting treatment. The table came from immunoSEQ multiplex PCR; TCRdb's copy has only in-frame clones and leaves some out. The table lists fewer than 35,000 clones, about 82% of them singletons, with roughly 5.2% in the top ten. V usage is TRBV28 and J usage is TRBJ2-1; 7 nucleotides line up with TRBD2. This sequence was found in an adult with tuberculosis. Sequencing used PBMCs, obtained at tuberculosis diagnosis. The CDR3, as DNA: TGTGCCAGCGGATCCTCGGGAGGATCTGTAAATGAGCAGTTCTTC. It codes for CASGSSGGSVNEQFF.